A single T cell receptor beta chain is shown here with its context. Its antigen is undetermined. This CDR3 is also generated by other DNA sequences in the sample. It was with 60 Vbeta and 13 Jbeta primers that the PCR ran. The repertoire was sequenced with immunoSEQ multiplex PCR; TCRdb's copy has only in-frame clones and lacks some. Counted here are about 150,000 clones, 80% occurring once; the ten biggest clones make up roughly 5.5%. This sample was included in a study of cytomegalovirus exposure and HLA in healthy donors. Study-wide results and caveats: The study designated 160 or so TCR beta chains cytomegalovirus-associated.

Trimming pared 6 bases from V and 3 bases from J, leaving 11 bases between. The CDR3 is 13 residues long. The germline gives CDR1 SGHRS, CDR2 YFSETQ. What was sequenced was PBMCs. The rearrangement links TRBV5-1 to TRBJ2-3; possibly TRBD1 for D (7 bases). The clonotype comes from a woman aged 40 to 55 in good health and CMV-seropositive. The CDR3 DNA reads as TGCGCCAGCACACCAGGGGGGACAGATACGCAGTATTTT. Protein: CASTPGGTDTQYF. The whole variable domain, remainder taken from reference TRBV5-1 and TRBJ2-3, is KAGVTQTPRYLIKTRGQQVTLSCSPISGHRSVSWYQQTPGQGLQFLFEYFSETQRNKGNFPGRFSGRQFSNSRSEMNVSTLELGDSALYLCASTPGGTDTQYFGPGTRLTVL.